The next 18 T cell receptor beta chains were all read from a single sample in a study of naive and memory T cell subsets. The study, taken as a whole, reports: Naive repertoires, especially CD8, held a few larger clonotypes, possibly memory cells re-expressing CD45RA.

These receptors have no known antigen. An equimolar mix of two oligonucleotides served as the beta constant-region primer for TRBC1 and TRBC2. Nested alpha and beta constant-region primers with the SP2 primer drove four PCR rounds on ligated cDNA. TCRdb reprocessed the UMI-ligation and nested PCR reads with MiXCR, giving one entry per CDR3 protein. The top ten clones hold 0.09% to 0.13% of a sample with about 150,000 distinct CDR3 sequences, about 20% of them seen once. The sample taken for sequencing was naive CD4+ T cells from blood. These receptors all come from a human donor in good health.

Ten or more counts support this clonotype. The chain links TRBV4-1 to TRBJ2-1; D uncertain. From germline, CDR1 is MGHRA and CDR2 YSYEKL. V lost 1 base to trimming and J lost 4 bases, with 11 bases between them. The CDR3 has 15 residues. The CDR3 DNA sequence: TGCGCCAGCAGCCAAGGAGCGATTGGTTACAATGAGCAGTTCTTC. Encoded protein: CASSQGAIGYNEQFF.

The gene calls are TRBV12-3 or TRBV12-4 and TRBJ1-6, with D possibly TRBD1 on 6 matching bases. The ends were cut back, 7 bases at V and 13 bases at J, with 14 bases in the middle. This CDR3 comprises 12 residues. CDR3 sequence reads: CASTRDTIPLHF. The CDR3 nucleotides are TGTGCCAGCACCAGGGACACTATTCCCCTCCACTTT.

This clonotype was observed a handful of times. The gene calls are TRBV7-2 and TRBJ2-3; 9 bases are shared with TRBD2. The CDR3 covers 19 residues. Germline V gives CDR1 SGHTA, CDR2 FQGNSA. V dropped 5 bases and J dropped 0; count of bases not matched to a gene: 15. Here the CDR3 DNA reads TGTGCCAGCAGCCAGACTAGCGGCCCCGAAATCGTTAGCACAGATACGCAGTATTTT. Its protein is CASSQTSGPEIVSTDTQYF. The full variable domain, in which reference TRBV7-2 and TRBJ2-3 provide the parts outside the CDR3, is GAGVSQSPSNKVTEKGKDVELRCDPISGHTALYWYRQSLGQGLEFLIYFQGNSAPDKSGLPSDRFSAERTGGSVSTLTIQRTQQEDSAVYLCASSQTSGPEIVSTDTQYFGPGTRLTVL.

This chain connects TRBV5-1 to TRBJ1-1; no firm D call. CDR1 is SGHRS and CDR2 is YFSETQ in the germline V gene. V was cut by 0 bases and J by 0 bases, with 18 bases left in between. The CDR3 is 18 amino acids. The DNA for the CDR3 is TGCGCCAGCAGCTTGGGACTACGTGCACCCCGGGTGAACACTGAAGCTTTCTTT. Protein sequence: CASSLGLRAPRVNTEAFF.

The chain employs TRBV12-3 or TRBV12-4 and TRBJ2-7; 13 bases match TRBD2. The CDR3 is made up of 17 amino acids. V shed 5 bases and J 4 bases; nucleotides not matched to a gene: 11. CDR3 in DNA: TGTGCCAGCAGTGGAACCGGGACTAGCGGGACAAGGTACGAGCAGTACTTC. Its protein product is CASSGTGTSGTRYEQYF.

The J gene is TRBJ2-1, the V gene TRBV5-1; tentative D call: TRBD2 (5 bases). The length of the CDR3 is 15 residues. The V gene's germline CDR1 is SGHRS and CDR2 YFSETQ. V gave up 4 bases and J gave up 0 bases, with 11 bases separating them. In nucleotides, the CDR3 is TGCGCCAGCAGCGTTAGCGAAAGCTCCTACAATGAGCAGTTCTTC. It codes for CASSVSESSYNEQFF.

V and J are TRBV30 and TRBJ2-2; D is perhaps TRBD2 (6 bases). With 3 bases removed from V and 2 bases from J, the gap between germline ends came to 19 bases. This CDR3 has 17 amino acids. In germline, CDR1 is GTSNPN, CDR2 SVGIG (reference sequence). The CDR3 region is CAWSPGAVRSNTGELFF. For the CDR3, the DNA is TGTGCCTGGAGCCCGGGAGCTGTGCGATCCAACACCGGGGAGCTGTTTTTT.

V usage is TRBV3-1 and J usage is TRBJ2-1, with 13 bases fitting TRBD2. CDR1 LGHDT and CDR2 YNNKEL come from the germline V gene (reference sequence). The CDR3 runs to 19 residues. J gave up 0 bases and V 1 base, and 6 bases lay outside the gene matches. The CDR3 reads CASSQARLAGGGSYNEQFF. For the CDR3, the DNA is TGTGCCAGCAGCCAAGCCCGACTAGCGGGAGGTGGCTCCTACAATGAGCAGTTCTTC.

The rearrangement links TRBV28 to TRBJ1-1, with 7 bases identical to TRBD1. V was pared by 6 bases and J by 7 bases, with 8 bases of the junction left unmatched. The CDR3 has 13 residues. Looked up from germline, CDR1 is MDHEN and CDR2 is SYDVKM. In nucleotides, the CDR3 is TGTGCCAGCAGCCCGATACGGGACAGTGAAGCTTTCTTT. Its translation is CASSPIRDSEAFF.

The J gene is TRBJ2-1, the V gene TRBV29-1; 7 bases match TRBD1. CDR1 and CDR2 from the germline V gene are SQVTM and ANQGSEA. The CDR3 runs 14 residues. V was clipped by 5 bases and J by 2 bases; unmatched bases: 6. CDR3 loop: CSVLWGQPYNEQFF. In DNA form, the CDR3 reads TGCAGCGTTCTGTGGGGACAGCCCTACAATGAGCAGTTCTTC.

Only a few counts were recorded for this clonotype. This sequence joins TRBV29-1 and TRBJ1-5; 9 nucleotides match TRBD1. V lost 4 bases to trimming and J lost 5 bases; unmatched junction nucleotides: 9. The germline CDR1 and CDR2 sequences are SQVTM and ANQGSEA. This CDR3 has 15 amino acids. The CDR3 loop is CSVVFRDRADQPQHF. The DNA for the CDR3 is TGCAGCGTTGTCTTCCGGGACAGGGCGGATCAGCCCCAGCATTTT.

The V gene is TRBV20-1, the J gene TRBJ2-7; 9 bases map to TRBD1. Germline V gene lookup returns CDR1 DFQATT and CDR2 SNEGSKA (reference sequence). There are 15 residues in the CDR3. V lost 3 bases to trimming and J lost 1 base; unmatched junction nucleotides: 7. CDR3 nucleotide sequence: TGCAGTGCTAGCCGCCGGGACAGGGCGTCCTACGAGCAGTACTTC. It translates to CSASRRDRASYEQYF.

Only a few counts were recorded for this clonotype. This chain uses TRBV29-1 with TRBJ2-7; D ambiguous. Trimming removed 6 bases from V and 3 bases from J, with 9 bases in between. The CDR3 consists of 11 residues. Germline V gene lookup returns CDR1 SQVTM and CDR2 ANQGSEA. CDR3 bases: TGCAGCGTCGAGACCGGCTACGAGCAGTACTTC. Its protein product is CSVETGYEQYF.

This clonotype was counted between two and nine times. V is TRBV5-1 and J is TRBJ2-1; D may be TRBD1 or TRBD2 (5 bases each). V shed 1 base and J shed 0 bases, with 23 bases lying between them. Germline CDR1 is SGHRS and CDR2 is YFSETQ. The CDR3 loop spans 20 amino acids. The CDR3 DNA is TGCGCCAGCAGCTTGCCACCGGGACCACCCGATGAAATCTCCTACAATGAGCAGTTCTTC. This sequence encodes CASSLPPGPPDEISYNEQFF.

The genes are TRBV6-2 or TRBV6-3 and TRBJ2-1; 9 nucleotides line up with TRBD1. The CDR3 consists of 15 residues. V was pared by 7 bases and J by 8 bases, with 12 bases of the junction left unmatched. The germline V gene encodes CDR1 MNHEY and CDR2 SVGEGT. The CDR3 DNA sequence: TGTGCCAGCATCCCCGGGACAGGGCGTTTACATGAGCAGTTCTTC. Protein product: CASIPGTGRLHEQFF.

Only a few counts were recorded for this clonotype. The V and J genes are TRBV20-1 and TRBJ1-5; D remains ambiguous. CDR3 length: 16 residues. Trimming cost V 0 bases and J 0 bases, with 12 bases left between them. Germline assignment: CDR1 DFQATT and CDR2 SNEGSKA (reference sequence). The CDR3 bases are TGCAGTGCTAGAGACCACAGAGCCTATAGCAATCAGCCCCAGCATTTT. This encodes CSARDHRAYSNQPQHF.

This clonotype has at least ten counts. This chain joins TRBV24-1 and TRBJ2-1; D is uncertain. Per the germline V gene, CDR1 is KGHDR and CDR2 is SFDVKD. This CDR3 comprises 18 residues. V was clipped by 4 bases and J by 4 bases, with 22 bases between them. CDR3 sequence: CATSDPFEGRLGYNEQFF. CDR3 coding DNA: TGTGCCACCAGTGACCCTTTCGAAGGTCGGCTTGGATACAATGAGCAGTTCTTC.

The chain recombines TRBV20-1 with TRBJ2-3, with 9 bases matching TRBD2. With V trimmed by 5 bases and J by 4 bases, 7 bases remained unmatched. CDR1 is DFQATT and CDR2 is SNEGSKA in the germline V gene (reference sequence). The CDR3 is made up of 14 amino acids. CDR3 coding DNA: TGCAGTGCTTCGACTAGCGGACGGGCAGATACGCAGTATTTT. It encodes CSASTSGRADTQYF.